Listed here are 25 T cell receptor beta chains from one sample, sequenced in a study of OX40 agonist ivuxolimab in advanced cancers. Some clones are missing from TCRdb's copy, which holds only in-frame ones; the method was immunoSEQ multiplex PCR. The sample contains approximately 89,000 clones, around 86% of which appear only once. Specimen: CD4+ or CD8+ T cells sorted from blood, collected in a trial of the OX40 agonist ivuxolimab. These receptors were taken from an adult with an advanced solid tumor such as melanoma, head and neck, liver or kidney cancer.

V is TRBV5-4 and J is TRBJ2-2; D assignment may be TRBD1 or TRBD2 (6 bases each). CDR1 and CDR2 from the germline V gene are SGHNT and YYREEE (reference sequence). V dropped 6 bases and J dropped 7 bases, with 16 bases sitting between them. The CDR3 is 14 amino acids. The CDR3: CASNLGGPGGELFF. CDR3 in DNA: TGTGCCAGCAACTTAGGGGGGCCAGGCGGGGAGCTGTTTTTT.

This clone was detected many times. The chain is built from TRBV20-1 and TRBJ2-3, with D possibly being TRBD2 (5 bases). There are 11 residues in the CDR3. Between the trimmed V and J ends, which lost 7 bases and 5 bases, there was a span of 10 bases. Germline assignment: CDR1 DFQATT and CDR2 SNEGSKA (reference sequence). CDR3 DNA: TGCAGTGGGGAGTCAGGAGATACGCAGTATTTT. Translated: CSGESGDTQYF.

The J gene is TRBJ2-3, the V gene TRBV19, with 8 nucleotides matching TRBD2. CDR1 is LNHDA, CDR2 SQIVND, per germline (reference sequence). CDR3 size: 16 residues. V lost 5 bases and J lost 4; bases outside the gene matches: 11. DNA for the CDR3: TGTGCCAGTAGTCCTCCCCCTTCGGGGGGGGCAGATACGCAGTATTTT. It translates to CASSPPPSGGADTQYF.

This CDR3 reads CASSPTITSGGANEQFF. The CDR3 DNA sequence: TGCGCCAGCAGCCCGACCATAACTAGCGGGGGGGCCAATGAGCAGTTCTTC. The rearrangement links TRBV4-3 to TRBJ2-1; 13 bases line up with TRBD2. Germline CDR1 reads LGHNA; CDR2 reads YSLEER. The CDR3 extends over 17 amino acids. Trimming cost V 4 bases and J 6 bases; bases outside gene matches: 9.

CDR3 loop: CATSRAGAGPQETQYF. For the CDR3, the DNA is TGTGCCACCAGCAGAGCCGGCGCGGGGCCCCAAGAGACCCAGTACTTC. The gene calls are TRBV15 and TRBJ2-5; D is possibly TRBD2 (6 bases). Germline assignment: CDR1 LNHNV and CDR2 YYDKDF (reference sequence). This CDR3 region has 16 residues. The ends were cut back, 1 base at V and 1 base at J, with 13 bases in the middle.

This rearrangement joins TRBV5-1 to TRBJ2-7; D ambiguous. The germline V gene encodes CDR1 SGHRS and CDR2 YFSETQ. Trimming shortened V by 0 bases and J by 2 bases, and 12 bases separated the two germline ends. The CDR3 loop spans 15 amino acids. The CDR3 DNA sequence: TGCGCCAGCAGCTTGGCTATAGGGTCAACCTACGAGCAGTACTTC. It translates to CASSLAIGSTYEQYF.

The J gene is TRBJ2-5, the V gene TRBV7-9; 11 bases map to TRBD2. Looked up from germline, CDR1 is SEHNR and CDR2 is FQNEAQ (reference sequence). CDR3 length: 17 amino acids. Unmatched junction bases numbered 6, after V lost 2 bases and J lost 1 base. The CDR3 DNA reads as TGTGCCAGCAGCTTAAGTGGTAGCGGGGGGGCCCAAGAGACCCAGTACTTC. Its translation is CASSLSGSGGAQETQYF.

This clone was seen only once. The rearrangement links TRBV6-5 to TRBJ1-6; D gene unclear. The CDR3 length is 14 residues. Germline CDR1 MNHEY, CDR2 SVGAGI. Between the trimmed V and J ends, which lost 6 bases and 9 bases, there was a span of 15 bases. Here the CDR3 DNA reads TGTGCCAGCAGGACCGACACTAACCGTTCACCCCTCCACTTT. Residues: CASRTDTNRSPLHF.

V and J are TRBV5-1 and TRBJ2-1; a possible D gene is TRBD1 (6 bases). V was clipped by 7 bases and J by 7 bases, with 18 bases between them. This CDR3 comprises 14 residues. From germline, CDR1 is SGHRS and CDR2 YFSETQ. The CDR3 region is CASAPHDRTNEQFF. The CDR3 DNA sequence: TGCGCCAGCGCACCCCACGACAGGACGAATGAGCAGTTCTTC.

This chain connects TRBV9 to TRBJ2-7; 8 nucleotides align to TRBD2. This CDR3 is built from 13 residues. V was clipped by 2 bases and J by 6 bases; unmatched bases: 4. The germline V gene encodes CDR1 SGDLS and CDR2 YYNGEE. The CDR3 is CASSVSRGAEQYF. CDR3 nucleotide sequence: TGTGCCAGCAGCGTCTCGCGGGGGGCCGAGCAGTACTTC.

The J gene is TRBJ1-3, the V gene TRBV27, with a possible D match to TRBD1 (5 bases). V shed 4 bases and J shed 2 bases, with 12 bases lying between them. This CDR3 region has 15 residues. Germline CDR1 and CDR2: MNHEY and SMNVEV (reference sequence). This chain's CDR3 is CASSSWGGAGNTIYF. CDR3 bases: TGTGCCAGCAGTTCCTGGGGGGGAGCTGGAAACACCATATATTTT.

In nucleotides, the CDR3 is TGCGCCAGCAGCTGGAGGGGCGCGAACACCGGGGAGCTGTTTTTT. Protein product: CASSWRGANTGELFF. The rearrangement uses TRBV5-1 and TRBJ2-2; possible D gene TRBD2, 6 bases. The CDR3 has 15 residues. The germline V and J ends were trimmed by 3 bases and 0 bases, with 9 bases remaining between them. The germline V gene has CDR1 SGHRS and CDR2 YFSETQ.

The chain has TRBV11-2 and TRBJ1-1; tentative D call: TRBD1 (6 bases). V was pared by 5 bases and J by 11 bases, with 15 bases between. The length of the CDR3 is 12 residues. Germline V gene sequence: CDR1 SGHAT, CDR2 FQNNGV. CDR3 amino acids: CASSQDSLRAFF. As DNA, the CDR3 is TGTGCCAGCAGCCAGGACAGCCTTAGGGCTTTCTTT.

The chain links TRBV5-1 to TRBJ1-3, with 9 bases fitting TRBD1. Germline V gives CDR1 SGHRS, CDR2 YFSETQ. V shed 4 bases and J 0 bases; nucleotides not matched to a gene: 5. This CDR3 contains 16 residues. The CDR3 spells CASSRDRVDSGNTIYF. Written as DNA, the CDR3 is TGCGCCAGCAGCCGGGACAGGGTTGACTCTGGAAACACCATATATTTT.

The V and J genes are TRBV5-5 and TRBJ1-6; D remains ambiguous. Trimming left V 4 bases short and J 13 bases short, with 12 bases between. Germline CDR1 SGHKS, CDR2 YYEKEE (reference sequence). The CDR3 is 12 residues long. CDR3: CASSDFLGPLHF. Written as DNA, the CDR3 is TGTGCCAGCAGCGATTTTTTGGGGCCCCTCCACTTT.

The chain is built from TRBV27 and TRBJ2-6, with D possibly matching TRBD1 (6 bases). V lost 5 bases to trimming and J lost 4 bases, with 15 bases between them. CDR1 and CDR2 from the germline V gene are MNHEY and SMNVEV (reference sequence). The CDR3 is 16 amino acids. CDR3 coding DNA: TGTGCCAGCAGTGCGACAGGTCTCCAAGGGGCCAACGTCCTGACTTTC. Amino acid sequence: CASSATGLQGANVLTF.

In this sample, this clone turned up once. V usage is TRBV10-3 and J usage is TRBJ1-2; possibly TRBD1 for D (6 bases). Germline lookup yields CDR1 ENHRY and CDR2 SYGVKD. Deletions cut 4 bases from V and 1 base from J, with 13 bases between. The CDR3 runs to 15 residues. The DNA for the CDR3 is TGTGCCATCAGTGCTACAGGGCAAATTAACTATGGCTACACCTTC. As protein: CAISATGQINYGYTF.

The chain carries TRBV5-6 and TRBJ1-4; D may be TRBD1 (5 bases). The V and J ends lost 6 bases and 10 bases respectively, with 25 bases between them. The CDR3 is made up of 16 amino acids. Germline CDR1 and CDR2: SGHDT and YYEEEE. CDR3 sequence (DNA): TGTGCCAGCACCCCGGATGGCGGGGGTCGAAGCGGAAAACTGTTTTTT. This sequence encodes CASTPDGGGRSGKLFF.

The chain joins TRBV6-5 to TRBJ2-3, with D perhaps TRBD2 (5 bases). Trimming pared 2 bases from V and 10 bases from J, leaving 19 bases between. Germline V gives CDR1 MNHEY, CDR2 SVGAGI. The CDR3 is 15 amino acids. CDR3 DNA: TGTGCCAGCAGTTACAGTTCTAGCTCACCCAAGGCGCAGTATTTT. This gives the protein CASSYSSSSPKAQYF.

This chain joins TRBV19 and TRBJ2-7; TRBD2 aligns across 9 bases. Unmatched junction bases numbered 6, after V lost 9 bases and J lost 0 bases. The CDR3 runs to 14 residues. Germline assignment: CDR1 LNHDA and CDR2 SQIVND (reference sequence). Here the CDR3 DNA reads TGTGCCAGCACCGCGGGGGGGAGCTCCTACGAGCAGTACTTC. Its translation: CASTAGGSSYEQYF. Full variable domain (remainder filled in from reference TRBV19 and TRBJ2-7): DGGITQSPKYLFRKEGQNVTLSCEQNLNHDAMYWYRQDPGQGLRLIYYSQIVNDFQKGDIAEGYSVSREKKESFPLTVTSAQKNPTAFYLCASTAGGSSYEQYFGPGTRLTVT.

The CDR3 here is CAISDVSPGREGYTF. The CDR3 nucleotides read TGTGCCATCAGTGATGTTTCCCCGGGCCGGGAGGGCTACACCTTC. This chain joins TRBV10-3 and TRBJ1-2, with D unresolved. CDR1 and CDR2 (germline): ENHRY, SYGVKD. Trimming removed 3 bases from V and 8 bases from J, with 19 bases in between. This CDR3 has 15 amino acids.

The J gene is TRBJ2-5, the V gene TRBV4-1, with 9 bases aligning to TRBD1. The J call is doubtful: the DNA matches TRBJ2-7 better. Germline loops: CDR1 MGHRA, CDR2 YSYEKL. The length of the CDR3 is 17 residues. The CDR3 DNA reads TGCGCCAGCAGCAAGATCCCCCGGGACAGGGTTCTTTACGAGCAGTACTTC. Translating it yields CASSKIPRDRVLYEQYF.

This clone was counted once. The rearrangement uses TRBV27 and TRBJ2-7; D call uncertain. Trimming shortened V by 7 bases and J by 2 bases, and 15 bases separated the two germline ends. The germline gives CDR1 MNHEY, CDR2 SMNVEV (reference sequence). CDR3 length: 14 residues. The CDR3 DNA reads as TGTGCCAGCACTCCCCACAATGGAGCCTACGAGCAGTACTTC. This encodes CASTPHNGAYEQYF.

V is TRBV6-1 and J is TRBJ2-6; the D gene is possibly TRBD1 (6 bases). The CDR3 covers 17 residues. Deletions cut 3 bases from V and 2 bases from J, with 14 bases between. Germline V gene lookup returns CDR1 MNHNS and CDR2 SASEGT. The CDR3 loop is CASSEASTGTGANVLTF. CDR3 nucleotides: TGTGCCAGCAGTGAGGCATCAACAGGGACTGGGGCCAACGTCCTGACTTTC.

In DNA, the CDR3 is TGTGCCAGCCTCCCCGGTTTTGGCTCTGGGGCCAACGTCCTGACTTTC. It translates to CASLPGFGSGANVLTF. This chain connects TRBV2 to TRBJ2-6; D is ambiguous. The CDR3 length is 16 residues. CDR1 is SNHLY, CDR2 FYNNEI, per germline. Deletions cut 8 bases from V and 0 bases from J, with 14 bases between.